This is a list of T cell receptor beta chains from one sample in a study of blood T cell repertoires in COVID-19. Clones were read by immunoSEQ multiplex PCR, and TCRdb kept only the in-frame ones, dropping some. The data hold 170,000 or so clones, with approximately 84% observed a single time. The sequenced sample was PBMCs or T cells enriched from blood (not recorded which). These receptors came from a woman aged 45-65 years who had recovered from COVID-19. The CDR3 runs from the conserved cysteine through the conserved F or W. A D gene is named only where the DNA matches it firmly. Expanded clones are given a class, and other clones once, few, many or no size at all.

TRBJ1-1 | NA | NA | TRBV5-4 | TGTGCCAGCAGCGGGTCCCAGGGCGCTGAAGCTTTCTTT | CASSGSQGAEAFF
TRBJ1-3 | NA | NA | TRBV19 | TGTGCCAGCTCAGGGGATTGGGGAAACACCATATATTTT | CASSGDWGNTIYF
TRBJ2-1 | NA | NA | TRBV7-2 | TGTGCCAGCAGCTTATCCAGGAGGCATGAGCAGTTCTTC | CASSLSRRHEQFF
TRBJ2-3 | TRBD2 | NA | TRBV28 | TGTGCCAGCAGATACTCTAGCGGGAGAGGAGATACGCAGTATTTT | CASRYSSGRGDTQYF
TRBJ2-7 | TRBD2 | NA | TRBV6-2/TRBV6-3 | TGTGCCAGCAGCCAGACTCTAGCGGGAGGCTACGAGCAGTACTTC | CASSQTLAGGYEQYF
TRBJ2-5 | TRBD2 | NA | TRBV7-9 | TGTGCCAGCAGCTCCCGACTAGCGGGAGGGCCTGGGGAGACCCAGTACTTC | CASSSRLAGGPGETQYF
TRBJ1-2 | TRBD1 | once | TRBV3-1/TRBV3-2 | TGTGCCAGCAGCCGCACCTCCTCCCCTGACAGGGCGAGTGGCTACACCTTC | CASSRTSSPDRASGYTF
TRBJ1-5 | NA | NA | TRBV29-1 | TGCAGCGTAGCAGGACAGAGTAGCAATCAGCCCCAGCATTTT | CSVAGQSSNQPQHF
TRBJ1-1 | TRBD1 | NA | TRBV2 | TGTGCCAGCAGTGAAGCGGTGACAGGGGGCGGGAAGGCTTTCTTT | CASSEAVTGGGKAFF
TRBJ1-4 | TRBD1 | NA | TRBV5-1 | TGCGCCAGCAGCTTGCAACAGGGGGCAGCTAATGAAAAACTGTTTTTT | CASSLQQGAANEKLFF
TRBJ1-5 | TRBD1 | NA | TRBV4-2 | TGTGCCAGCAGCCAAGATCAGGGGGCCTCCAATCAGCCCCAGCATTTT | CASSQDQGASNQPQHF
TRBJ2-7 | TRBD1 | NA | TRBV5-1 | TGCGCCAGCAGCAGGACGACAGGGGCAAACTCCTACGAGCAGTACTTC | CASSRTTGANSYEQYF
TRBJ2-3 | TRBD2 | NA | TRBV29-1 | TGCAGCGTTACGCGGGAGTCTGTTACGCAGTATTTT | CSVTRESVTQYF
TRBJ1-2 | NA | NA | TRBV28 | TGTGCCAGCAGTTTACTCAATGGCGGCTATGGCTACACCTTC | CASSLLNGGYGYTF
TRBJ2-7 | NA | NA | TRBV12-3/TRBV12-4 | TGTGCCAGCAGCCCCGGGCGGGCCTACGAGCAGTACTTC | CASSPGRAYEQYF
TRBJ2-1 | NA | NA | TRBV6-5 | TGTGCCAGCAGGAGCCCCACAGGTACTCACGGTGAGCAGTTCTTC | CASRSPTGTHGEQFF
TRBJ1-2 | NA | NA | TRBV6-5 | TGTGCCAGCAGTCCCGACGGGAGCTTCTATGGCTACACCTTC | CASSPDGSFYGYTF
TRBJ2-1 | NA | NA | TRBV11-2 | TGTGCCAGCAGCGGGCGGAGCGGGCACGGGGAGCAGTTCTTC | CASSGRSGHGEQFF
TRBJ2-1 | TRBD2 | NA | TRBV14 | TGTGCCAGCAGCCCAGAGACTAGCGGAGCCTTAGACTCCTACAATGAGCAGTTCTTC | CASSPETSGALDSYNEQFF
TRBJ2-1 | NA | NA | TRBV6-2/TRBV6-3 | TGTGCCAGCAGTCGCGAGGGCGGGTTGGTCTTCAATGAGCAGTTCTTC | CASSREGGLVFNEQFF
TRBJ1-5 | NA | NA | TRBV6-2/TRBV6-3 | TGTGCCAGCAGTTACTCGCACGCGGCTTATAGCAATCAGCCCCAGCATTTT | CASSYSHAAYSNQPQHF
TRBJ2-1 | TRBD1 | NA | TRBV6-5 | TGTGCCAGCAGTTATCCGGGACAGGACAATGAGCAGTTCTTC | CASSYPGQDNEQFF
TRBJ1-6 | NA | few | TRBV18 | TGTGCCAGCTCACCACCGTCCGGGGGTTATAATTCACCCCTCCACTTT | CASSPPSGGYNSPLHF
TRBJ1-4 | TRBD1 | NA | TRBV3-1/TRBV3-2 | TGTGCCAGCAGCCCAGGGGACAGGGGGTACGAAAAACTGTTTTTT | CASSPGDRGYEKLFF
TRBJ2-6 | TRBD2 | NA | TRBV30 | TGTGCCACGGAAAGCGGGAAGACCTCTGGGGCCAACGTCCTGACTTTC | CATESGKTSGANVLTF
TRBJ1-1 | NA | NA | TRBV11-3 | TGTGCCAGCAGCTTAGACCGGAACACTGAAGCTTTCTTT | CASSLDRNTEAFF
TRBJ1-1 | TRBD1 | NA | TRBV19 | TGTGCCAGTCAAAGGGGACAGGGGTCCACTGAAGCTTTCTTT | CASQRGQGSTEAFF
TRBJ1-2 | TRBD1 | NA | TRBV4-3 | TGCGCCAGCAGCCAGGCTGACAGGGCCTATGGCTACACCTTC | CASSQADRAYGYTF
TRBJ2-3 | NA | NA | TRBV30 | TGTGCCTGGACAAACACAGATACGCAGTATTTT | CAWTNTDTQYF
TRBJ2-3 | TRBD2 | NA | TRBV11-2 | TGTGCCAGCAGCGGGGACTATAGCACAGATACGCAGTATTTT | CASSGDYSTDTQYF
TRBJ1-6 | NA | NA | TRBV5-4 | TGTGCCAGCAGCTTGTTCTCAGGGGATTCACCCCTCCACTTT | CASSLFSGDSPLHF
TRBJ2-7 | NA | NA | TRBV11-2 | TGTGCCAGCAGCTTAGAGGAGGGGCCCTACGAGCAGTACTTC | CASSLEEGPYEQYF